The clone carrying this T cell receptor beta chain was seen only once. The ends were cut back, 5 bases at V and 3 bases at J, with 8 bases in the middle. CDR1 and CDR2 (germline): SEHNR, FQNEAQ (reference sequence). The CDR3 is 13 amino acids. This specimen belongs to a study of shared clonotypes between healthy human individuals. Study-wide context: Researchers assigned three CD4 naive, three CD4 memory, two CD8 naive and one CD8 memory plate to each donor.

The assay was carried out at the deep level. The repertoire was sequenced with immunoSEQ multiplex PCR; TCRdb's copy has only in-frame clones and lacks some. The sample holds about 2.4 million clones, approximately 94% seen once. This chain connects TRBV7-9 to TRBJ2-1; D is unresolved. The source material was naive CD4+ T cells from PBMCs. Subset noted: CD45RA+ positively selected. The sequence was obtained from a man aged 18 to 30 in good health. Some clones in this sample may be carry-over from other donors' samples. The CDR3 loop reads CASSPNSYNEQFF. Written as DNA, the CDR3 is TGTGCCAGCAGCCCAAACAGCTACAATGAGCAGTTCTTC.